Listed here are 23 T cell receptor beta chains from one sample, sequenced in a study of radiotherapy plus CTLA-4 blockade in lung cancer. TCRdb's copy holds only in-frame clones and misses some; the assay was immunoSEQ multiplex PCR. The sample shows tens of thousands of clones, around 86% of them seen only once. Sample: peripheral blood, taken from a patient treated with radiotherapy plus ipilimumab. The receptors come from a human donor with non-small cell lung cancer who had stable disease on radiotherapy plus ipilimumab.

This chain joins TRBV28 and TRBJ1-2; 9 bases agree with TRBD1. Per germline, CDR1 MDHEN and CDR2 SYDVKM. V lost 6 bases to trimming and J lost 6 bases; unmatched junction nucleotides: 5. The CDR3 has 13 amino acids. CDR3 sequence (DNA): TGTGCCAGCAGGGGACAGGGTCTCGATGGCTACACCTTC. As protein: CASRGQGLDGYTF.

CDR3 sequence (DNA): TGCAGCGCCGACAGGGTGAGCTCCTACAATGAGCAGTTCTTC. Translation: CSADRVSSYNEQFF. The genes are TRBV29-1 and TRBJ2-1; 7 bases agree with TRBD1. The length of the CDR3 is 14 residues. Germline V gives CDR1 SQVTM, CDR2 ANQGSEA. With 7 bases clipped from V and 0 bases from J, the junction kept 6 bases outside the gene matches.

The genes are TRBV7-7 and TRBJ2-1; 8 nucleotides match TRBD2. The ends lost 8 bases at V and 6 bases at J; junction bases unmatched: 6. Germline lookup yields CDR1 SSHAT and CDR2 FNYEAQ (reference sequence). This CDR3 comprises 13 residues. In DNA, the CDR3 is TGTGCCAGCGCCCCGGGGGGGCGCAATGAGCAGTTCTTC. As protein: CASAPGGRNEQFF.

The rearrangement uses TRBV28 and TRBJ1-1; D may be TRBD1 (5 bases). CDR3 length: 11 residues. Germline lookup yields CDR1 MDHEN and CDR2 SYDVKM. V shed 8 bases and J shed 6 bases, with 10 bases lying between them. In DNA, the CDR3 is TGTGCCAGCCTGGGACTTTCTGAAGCTTTCTTT. Translation: CASLGLSEAFF.

The CDR3 sequence: CASSPQTGGGYTF. The CDR3 DNA reads as TGTGCCAGCAGCCCCCAGACAGGAGGAGGCTACACCTTC. The chain links TRBV7-3 to TRBJ1-2, with D possibly being TRBD1 (6 bases). V dropped 5 bases and J dropped 8 bases, with 15 bases sitting between them. This CDR3 spans 13 amino acids. Germline lookup yields CDR1 SGHTA and CDR2 FQGTGA.

This clone was recorded only once. The same CDR3 also results from other DNA sequences found in this sample. The chain uses TRBV10-1 and TRBJ2-3; D might be TRBD1 (6 bases). Trimming shortened V by 4 bases and J by 2 bases, and 19 bases separated the two germline ends. The CDR3 loop spans 17 amino acids. Germline V CDR1 and CDR2: WNHNN, SYGVQD (reference sequence). CDR3 in DNA: TGCGCCAGCAGTGGCACAGGGTCGACCCAATTCACAGATACGCAGTATTTT. Its translation is CASSGTGSTQFTDTQYF.

This chain uses TRBV5-1 with TRBJ1-4; D is ambiguous. Germline values: CDR1 SGHRS, CDR2 YFSETQ. The V end was cut by 0 bases, the J end by 4 bases, with 7 bases between. This CDR3 is 14 amino acids long. CDR3 sequence: CASSLEESNEKLFF. The DNA of the CDR3 is TGCGCCAGCAGCTTGGAGGAGAGTAATGAAAAACTGTTTTTT.

The V call is TRBV7-9, the J call TRBJ2-4; TRBD2 is a possible D gene (7 bases). Between the trimmed V and J ends, which lost 5 bases and 4 bases, there was a span of 15 bases. Germline CDR1 and CDR2: SEHNR and FQNEAQ (reference sequence). The CDR3 consists of 15 residues. CDR3 coding DNA: TGTGCCAGCAGCACCCGGGGGGCCCGGAAAAACATTCAGTACTTC. As protein: CASSTRGARKNIQYF. Together with reference TRBV7-9 and TRBJ2-4, the CDR3 gives the full variable domain: DTGVSQNPRHKITKRGQNVTFRCDPISEHNRLYWYRQTLGQGPEFLTYFQNEAQLEKSRLLSDRFSAERPKGSFSTLEIQRTEQGDSAMYLCASSTRGARKNIQYFGAGTRLSVL.

This clone was seen only once. This rearrangement joins TRBV20-1 to TRBJ1-1; D remains unclear. The CDR3 length is 11 residues. V was shortened by 6 bases and J by 7 bases, with 12 bases between the two germline ends. The germline V gene has CDR1 DFQATT and CDR2 SNEGSKA (reference sequence). As DNA, the CDR3 is TGCAGTGCGCGAGATAGGAATGAAGCTTTCTTT. Its translation: CSARDRNEAFF.

The genes are TRBV6-1 and TRBJ1-4, with a possible D match to TRBD1 (6 bases). The CDR3 is 14 residues long. Trimming cost V 2 bases and J 11 bases, with 15 bases left between them. The germline V gene has CDR1 MNHNS and CDR2 SASEGT. CDR3 sequence: CASSELSPGAKLFF. In nucleotides, the CDR3 is TGTGCCAGCAGTGAATTGTCTCCGGGGGCGAAACTGTTTTTT.

This chain joins TRBV5-1 and TRBJ2-1; 10 bases agree with TRBD1. CDR1 and CDR2 from the germline V gene are SGHRS and YFSETQ. J gave up 2 bases and V 2 bases, and 4 bases lay outside the gene matches. The CDR3 consists of 16 residues. The CDR3 protein is CASSFRGQGAYNEQFF. The CDR3 DNA follows: TGCGCCAGCAGCTTTCGTGGACAGGGGGCCTACAATGAGCAGTTCTTC.

The rearrangement links TRBV27 to TRBJ2-5; TRBD2 aligns across 12 bases. V trimming: 6 bases; J trimming: 5 bases; junction bases outside the gene matches: 13. The CDR3 is 17 amino acids. Germline assignment: CDR1 MNHEY and CDR2 SMNVEV (reference sequence). The CDR3 sequence is CASSPGLAGRYRETQYF. CDR3 in DNA: TGTGCCAGCAGCCCGGGACTAGCGGGCCGGTACCGGGAGACCCAGTACTTC.

This clone has just a few counts. The chain couples TRBV2 to TRBJ2-2, with a possible D match to TRBD2 (5 bases). The length of the CDR3 is 15 residues. The germline CDR1 and CDR2 sequences are SNHLY and FYNNEI. The germline V and J ends were trimmed by 6 bases and 7 bases, with 18 bases remaining between them. This CDR3 is CASSRGFSSVGELFF. Here the CDR3 DNA reads TGTGCCAGCAGCCGAGGGTTCAGTAGTGTCGGGGAGCTGTTTTTT. The full variable domain, in which reference TRBV2 and TRBJ2-2 provide the parts outside the CDR3, is EPEVTQTPSHQVTQMGQEVILRCVPISNHLYFYWYRQILGQKVEFLVSFYNNEISEKSEIFDDQFSVERPDGSNFTLKIRSTKLEDSAMYFCASSRGFSSVGELFFGEGSRLTVL.

The chain employs TRBV5-1 and TRBJ2-7; D gene ambiguous. Trimming stripped 0 bases from V and 5 bases from J, with 9 bases between. From germline, CDR1 is SGHRS and CDR2 YFSETQ. The CDR3 totals 13 residues. Here the CDR3 reads CASSLVGRDEQYF. The DNA of the CDR3 is TGCGCCAGCAGCTTGGTTGGTCGGGACGAGCAGTACTTC. Looking up the rest from reference TRBV5-1 and TRBJ2-7 gives the full variable domain: KAGVTQTPRYLIKTRGQQVTLSCSPISGHRSVSWYQQTPGQGLQFLFEYFSETQRNKGNFPGRFSGRQFSNSRSEMNVSTLELGDSALYLCASSLVGRDEQYFGPGTRLTVT.

The V and J genes are TRBV6-5 and TRBJ1-1; D unclear. Germline CDR1 reads MNHEY; CDR2 reads SVGAGI. The CDR3 totals 13 residues. V lost 7 bases to trimming and J lost 5 bases, with 14 bases between them. CDR3 region: CASKREFWTEAFF. CDR3 coding DNA: TGTGCCAGCAAGAGGGAGTTCTGGACTGAAGCTTTCTTT.

Here the CDR3 DNA reads TGTGCCAGCAGCTGGTTAGCGGGAGCGCGTAATGAGCAGTTCTTC. It yields the protein CASSWLAGARNEQFF. This chain links TRBV7-3 with TRBJ2-1; TRBD2 aligns across 9 bases. With V trimmed by 4 bases and J by 7 bases, 8 bases remained unmatched. Germline loops: CDR1 SGHTA, CDR2 FQGTGA. This CDR3 has 15 amino acids. Together with reference TRBV7-3 and TRBJ2-1, the CDR3 gives the full variable domain: GAGVSQTPSNKVTEKGKYVELRCDPISGHTALYWYRQSLGQGPEFLIYFQGTGAADDSGLPNDRFFAVRPEGSVSTLKIQRTERGDSAVYLCASSWLAGARNEQFFGPGTRLTVL.

The rearrangement joins TRBV7-9 to TRBJ2-3, with TRBD2 matching over 13 bases. V gave up 6 bases and J gave up 1 base; unmatched junction bases: 7. Per the germline V gene, CDR1 is SEHNR and CDR2 is FQNEAQ (reference sequence). This CDR3 is built from 17 residues. CDR3 DNA: TGTGCCAGCAGTAGGACTAGCGGGAGTTCGGGCACAGATACGCAGTATTTT. Translating it yields CASSRTSGSSGTDTQYF. The variable domain in full, with the rest retrieved from reference TRBV7-9 and TRBJ2-3, is DTGVSQNPRHKITKRGQNVTFRCDPISEHNRLYWYRQTLGQGPEFLTYFQNEAQLEKSRLLSDRFSAERPKGSFSTLEIQRTEQGDSAMYLCASSRTSGSSGTDTQYFGPGTRLTVL.

As DNA, the CDR3 is TGCGCCAGCAGGGCGGGCTACTACACAGATACGCAGTATTTT. This encodes CASRAGYYTDTQYF. The chain is built from TRBV5-1 and TRBJ2-3, with TRBD2 as a possible D gene (5 bases). The V gene's germline CDR1 is SGHRS and CDR2 YFSETQ. The ends were cut back, 5 bases at V and 2 bases at J, with 12 bases in the middle. The CDR3 has 14 amino acids.

Note on this clone: Because the CDR3 is missing its conserved closing phenylalanine or tryptophan, this is likely a read error. The chain joins TRBV28 to TRBJ2-7; perhaps TRBD1 as D (5 bases). The CDR3 runs to 14 residues. Trimming pared 6 bases from V and 2 bases from J, leaving 14 bases between. CDR1 and CDR2 (germline): MDHEN, SYDVKM. The CDR3: CASRSQTEPYEQYL. In DNA, the CDR3 is TGTGCCAGCAGATCTCAGACAGAGCCCTACGAGCAGTACCTC.

The V call is TRBV29-1, the J call TRBJ2-7, with 7 bases that match TRBD2. The trim removed 3 bases at V and 5 bases at J, leaving 7 bases unmatched. Germline V gene lookup returns CDR1 SQVTM and CDR2 ANQGSEA. The CDR3 extends over 13 amino acids. The CDR3 region has the DNA TGCAGCGTTGAGGGGGAGGGCCTCCACGAGCAGTACTTC. It is translated as CSVEGEGLHEQYF.

The DNA of the CDR3 is TGTGCCAGCAGCTCGGGACCGAGCACAGATACGCAGTATTTT. It encodes CASSSGPSTDTQYF. The chain combines TRBV7-2 with TRBJ2-3, with D tentatively TRBD1 or TRBD2 (5 bases each). The CDR3 sequence is 14 residues long. Looked up from germline, CDR1 is SGHTA and CDR2 is FQGNSA. V shed 4 bases and J shed 0 bases, with 8 bases lying between them.

On this clone itself: Its ends do not fully match the called genes, so a read error is possible. The same CDR3 also results from other DNA sequences found in this sample. This chain joins TRBV19 and TRBJ2-7; 9 bases align to TRBD1. The CDR3 totals 16 residues. Germline CDR1 and CDR2: LNHDA and SQIVND (reference sequence). The CDR3 protein is CASSTSGTGLSYEQYF. In DNA, the CDR3 is TGTGCCAGTAGCACCTCCGGGACAGGGCTTTCCTACGAACAGTACTTC.

The V and J genes are TRBV7-9 and TRBJ2-3; 7 bases align to TRBD1. The trim removed 5 bases at V and 12 bases at J, leaving 11 bases unmatched. Germline CDR1 and CDR2: SEHNR and FQNEAQ (reference sequence). The CDR3 is made up of 13 amino acids. This CDR3 reads CASSDERWTGQYF. CDR3 nucleotide sequence: TGTGCCAGCAGCGACGAGCGCTGGACAGGACAGTATTTT.